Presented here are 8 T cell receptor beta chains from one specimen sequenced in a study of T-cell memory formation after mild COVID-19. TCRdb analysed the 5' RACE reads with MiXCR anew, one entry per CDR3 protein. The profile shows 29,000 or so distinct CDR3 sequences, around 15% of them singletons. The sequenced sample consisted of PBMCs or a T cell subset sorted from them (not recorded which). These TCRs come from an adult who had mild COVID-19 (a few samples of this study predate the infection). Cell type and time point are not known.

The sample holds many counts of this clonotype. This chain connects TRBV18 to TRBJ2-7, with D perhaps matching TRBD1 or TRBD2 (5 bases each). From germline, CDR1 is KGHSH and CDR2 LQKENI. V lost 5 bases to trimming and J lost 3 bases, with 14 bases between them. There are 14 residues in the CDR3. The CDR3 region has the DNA TGTGCCAGCTCATTTCCGGGACGGAACTACGAGCAGTACTTC. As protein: CASSFPGRNYEQYF. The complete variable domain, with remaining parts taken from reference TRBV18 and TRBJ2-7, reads NAGVMQNPRHLVRRRGQEARLRCSPMKGHSHVYWYRQLPEEGLKFMVYLQKENIIDESGMPKERFSAEFPKEGPSILRIQQVVRGDSAAYFCASSFPGRNYEQYFGPGTRLTVT.

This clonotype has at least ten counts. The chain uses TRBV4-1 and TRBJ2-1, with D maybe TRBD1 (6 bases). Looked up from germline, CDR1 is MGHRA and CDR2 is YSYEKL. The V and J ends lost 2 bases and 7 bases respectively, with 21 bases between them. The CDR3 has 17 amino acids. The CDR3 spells CASSQHTTGQRGNEQFF. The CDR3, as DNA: TGCGCCAGCAGCCAACACACCACCGGGCAAAGGGGGAATGAGCAGTTCTTC.

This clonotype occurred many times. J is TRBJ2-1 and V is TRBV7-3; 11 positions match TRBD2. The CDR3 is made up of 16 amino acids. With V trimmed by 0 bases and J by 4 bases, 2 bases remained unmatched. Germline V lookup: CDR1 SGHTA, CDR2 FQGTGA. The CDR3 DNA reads TGTGCCAGCAGCTTAACCCGACTAGCGGGATACAATGAGCAGTTCTTC. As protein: CASSLTRLAGYNEQFF.

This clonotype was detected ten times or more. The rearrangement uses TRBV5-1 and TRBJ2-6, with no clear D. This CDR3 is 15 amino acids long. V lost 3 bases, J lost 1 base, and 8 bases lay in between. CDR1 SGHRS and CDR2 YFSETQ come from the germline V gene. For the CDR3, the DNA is TGCGCCAGCAGCTCGACCGAATCTGGGGCCAACGTCCTGACTTTC. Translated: CASSSTESGANVLTF. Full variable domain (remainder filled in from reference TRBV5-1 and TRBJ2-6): KAGVTQTPRYLIKTRGQQVTLSCSPISGHRSVSWYQQTPGQGLQFLFEYFSETQRNKGNFPGRFSGRQFSNSRSEMNVSTLELGDSALYLCASSSTESGANVLTFGAGSRLTVL.

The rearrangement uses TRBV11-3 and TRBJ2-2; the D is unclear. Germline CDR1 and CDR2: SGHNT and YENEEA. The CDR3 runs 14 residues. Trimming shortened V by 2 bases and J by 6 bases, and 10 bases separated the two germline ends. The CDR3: CASSLYASAGELFF. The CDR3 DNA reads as TGTGCCAGCAGCTTATACGCCAGTGCCGGGGAGCTGTTTTTT.

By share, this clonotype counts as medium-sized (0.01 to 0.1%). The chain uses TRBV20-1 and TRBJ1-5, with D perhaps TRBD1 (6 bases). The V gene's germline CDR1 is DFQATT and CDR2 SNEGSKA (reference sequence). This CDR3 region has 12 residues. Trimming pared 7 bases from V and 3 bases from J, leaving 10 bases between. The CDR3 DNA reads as TGCAGTGGAGGGGGGTCCAATCAGCCCCAGCATTTT. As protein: CSGGGSNQPQHF.

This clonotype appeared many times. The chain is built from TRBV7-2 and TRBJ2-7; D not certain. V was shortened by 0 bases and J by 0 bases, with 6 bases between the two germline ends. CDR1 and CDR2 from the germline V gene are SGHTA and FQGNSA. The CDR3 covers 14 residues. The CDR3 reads CASSLAPNSYEQYF. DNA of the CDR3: TGTGCCAGCAGCTTAGCGCCTAACTCCTACGAGCAGTACTTC. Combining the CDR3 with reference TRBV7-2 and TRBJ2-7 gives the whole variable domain GAGVSQSPSNKVTEKGKDVELRCDPISGHTALYWYRQSLGQGLEFLIYFQGNSAPDKSGLPSDRFSAERTGGSVSTLTIQRTQQEDSAVYLCASSLAPNSYEQYFGPGTRLTVT.

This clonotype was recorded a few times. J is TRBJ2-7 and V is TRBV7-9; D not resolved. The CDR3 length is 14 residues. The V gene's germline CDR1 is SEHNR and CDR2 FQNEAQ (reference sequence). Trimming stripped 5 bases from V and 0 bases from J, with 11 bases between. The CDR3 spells CASSGPGPSYEQYF. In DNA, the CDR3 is TGTGCCAGCAGCGGACCGGGTCCCTCCTACGAGCAGTACTTC.